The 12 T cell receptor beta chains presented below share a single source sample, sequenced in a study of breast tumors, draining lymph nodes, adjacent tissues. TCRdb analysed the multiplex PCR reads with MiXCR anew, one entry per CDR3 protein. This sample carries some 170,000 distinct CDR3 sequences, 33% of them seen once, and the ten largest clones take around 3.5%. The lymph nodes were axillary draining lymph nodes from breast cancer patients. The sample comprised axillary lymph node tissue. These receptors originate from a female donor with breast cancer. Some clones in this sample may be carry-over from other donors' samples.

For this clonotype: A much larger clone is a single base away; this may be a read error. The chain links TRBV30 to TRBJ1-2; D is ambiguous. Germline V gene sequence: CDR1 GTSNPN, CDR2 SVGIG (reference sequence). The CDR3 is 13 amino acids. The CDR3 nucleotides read TGTGCCCGGAGTGTACCTACGGTCAATGGCTACACCTTC. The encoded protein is CARSVPTVNGYTF.

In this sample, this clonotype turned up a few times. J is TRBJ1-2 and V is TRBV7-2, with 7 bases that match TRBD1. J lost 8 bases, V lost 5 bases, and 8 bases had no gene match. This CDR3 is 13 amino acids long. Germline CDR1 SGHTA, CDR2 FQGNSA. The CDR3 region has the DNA TGTGCCAGCAGCATACAGGGGTTTTCGGGCTACACCTTC. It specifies CASSIQGFSGYTF.

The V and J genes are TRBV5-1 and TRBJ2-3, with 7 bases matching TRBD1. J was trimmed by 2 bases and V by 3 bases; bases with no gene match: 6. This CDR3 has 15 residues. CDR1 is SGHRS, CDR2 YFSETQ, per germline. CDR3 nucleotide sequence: TGCGCCAGCAGCTCGACAGGGCAAACCACAGATACGCAGTATTTT. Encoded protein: CASSSTGQTTDTQYF.

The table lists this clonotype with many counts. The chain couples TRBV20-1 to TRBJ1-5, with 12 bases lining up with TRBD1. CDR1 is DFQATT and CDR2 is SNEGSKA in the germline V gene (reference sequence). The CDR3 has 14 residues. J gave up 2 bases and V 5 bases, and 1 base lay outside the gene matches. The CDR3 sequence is CSAGTGGGNQPQHF. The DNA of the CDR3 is TGCAGTGCTGGGACAGGGGGCGGCAATCAGCCCCAGCATTTT.

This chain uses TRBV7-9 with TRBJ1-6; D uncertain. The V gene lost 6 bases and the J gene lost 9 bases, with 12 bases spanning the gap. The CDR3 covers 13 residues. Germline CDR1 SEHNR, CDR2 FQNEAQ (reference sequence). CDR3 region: CASRRRGSSPLHF. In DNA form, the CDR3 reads TGTGCCAGCAGGCGACGCGGGAGTTCACCCCTCCACTTT.

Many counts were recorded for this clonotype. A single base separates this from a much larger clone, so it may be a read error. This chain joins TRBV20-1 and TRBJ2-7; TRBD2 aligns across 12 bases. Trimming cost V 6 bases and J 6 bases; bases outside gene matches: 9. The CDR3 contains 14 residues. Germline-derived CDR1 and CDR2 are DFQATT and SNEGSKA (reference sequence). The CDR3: CSASTSGRFSEQYF. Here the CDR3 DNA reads TGCAGTGCCTCTACTAGCGGGAGGTTCTCCGAGCAGTACTTC.

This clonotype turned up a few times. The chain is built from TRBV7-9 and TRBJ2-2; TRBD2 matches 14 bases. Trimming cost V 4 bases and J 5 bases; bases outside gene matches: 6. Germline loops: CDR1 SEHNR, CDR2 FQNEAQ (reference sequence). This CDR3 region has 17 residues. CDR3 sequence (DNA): TGTGCCAGCAGCTCGGGACTAGCGGGAGAGCGAACCGGGGAGCTGTTTTTT. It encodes CASSSGLAGERTGELFF.

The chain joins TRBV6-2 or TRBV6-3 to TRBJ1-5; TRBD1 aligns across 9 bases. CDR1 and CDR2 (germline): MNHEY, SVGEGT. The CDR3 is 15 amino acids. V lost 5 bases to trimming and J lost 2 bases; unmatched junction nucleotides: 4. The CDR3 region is CASSTGGWGNQPQHF. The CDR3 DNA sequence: TGTGCCAGCAGTACAGGGGGCTGGGGCAATCAGCCCCAGCATTTT.

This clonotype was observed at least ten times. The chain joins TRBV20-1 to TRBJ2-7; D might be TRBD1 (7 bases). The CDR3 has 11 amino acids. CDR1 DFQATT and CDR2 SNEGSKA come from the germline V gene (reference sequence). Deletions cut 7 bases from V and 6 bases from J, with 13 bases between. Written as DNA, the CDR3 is TGCAGTGGAGCGCAGGGGGGCGAGCAGTACTTC. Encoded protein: CSGAQGGEQYF.

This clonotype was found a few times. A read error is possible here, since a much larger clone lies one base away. Here the CDR3 reads CASSFAPDTQYF. The DNA of the CDR3 is TGTGCCAGCAGTTTCGCCCCAGATACGCAGTATTTT. The rearrangement uses TRBV12-3 or TRBV12-4 and TRBJ2-3, with unresolved D. This CDR3 is 12 amino acids long. Trimming stripped 3 bases from V and 4 bases from J, with 5 bases between.

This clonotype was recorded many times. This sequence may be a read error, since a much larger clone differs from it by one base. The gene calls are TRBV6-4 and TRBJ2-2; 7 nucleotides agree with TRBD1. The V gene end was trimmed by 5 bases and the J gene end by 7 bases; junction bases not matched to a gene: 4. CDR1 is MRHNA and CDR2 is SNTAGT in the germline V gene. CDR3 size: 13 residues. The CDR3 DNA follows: TGTGCCAGCAGTCACGACAGGGACGGGGAGCTGTTTTTT. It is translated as CASSHDRDGELFF.

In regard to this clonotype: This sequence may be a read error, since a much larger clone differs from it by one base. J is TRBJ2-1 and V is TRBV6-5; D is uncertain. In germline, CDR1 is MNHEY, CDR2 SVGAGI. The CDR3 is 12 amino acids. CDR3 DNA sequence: TGTGCCAGCAGTGAATTCTACAATGAGCAGCTCTTC. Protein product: CASSEFYNEQLF.